The T cell receptor (beta chain) described here comes from a study of regulatory T cells in long-lasting Graves disease. Time point noted: persistent/refractory GD, antithyroid drugs over 5 years with positive TRAb. Preparation of the TCR library used RNA extracted from PBMCs. Recruitment took place at an endocrinology department in Xi'an, China. V trimming: 7 bases; J trimming: 8 bases; junction bases outside the gene matches: 16. Germline CDR1 and CDR2: MNHEY and SMNVEV (reference sequence). The CDR3 loop spans 15 amino acids. The TCR beta library used iRepertoire HTBI primers with Arm-PCR amplification of CDR3. TCRdb recomputed calls from the multiplex PCR reads with MiXCR, one row per CDR3 protein. Among fewer than 450,000 distinct CDR3 sequences listed, 23% were seen once. This clonotype was seen many times.

This chain joins TRBV27 and TRBJ1-2; 7 nucleotides match TRBD1. This TCR derives from a female donor with Graves disease. The sample was peripheral blood mononuclear cells (PBMCs), taken when the disease was refractory, from a patient treated with antithyroid drugs. Here the CDR3 reads CASTHRQGPYSGYTF. The CDR3 DNA reads TGTGCCAGCACCCATCGACAGGGCCCGTATTCCGGCTACACCTTC.